This T cell receptor (beta chain) was obtained from a study of blood T cell repertoires in COVID-19. Germline CDR1 is LGHNT and CDR2 is FRNRAP. The CDR3 runs to 15 residues. The junction had 5 bases not matched to a gene; V was cut back by 1 base and J by 3 bases. Sequencing used immunoSEQ multiplex PCR; TCRdb keeps in-frame clones, though not all of them. The sample shows some 150,000 clones, 89% of them seen only once. The chain carries TRBV12-5 and TRBJ2-7; the match to TRBD2 covers 8 bases. The sample was PBMCs or T cells enriched from blood (not recorded which). This TCR came from a woman under 30 who had recovered from COVID-19. The CDR3 is CASGLGGSGGYEQYF. The CDR3 DNA follows: TGTGCTAGTGGTTTGGGTGGGAGCGGGGGCTACGAGCAGTACTTC.